Given below is one T cell receptor (beta chain) in context. The antigen this receptor binds is unknown. It has no much larger one-base neighbor in the sample; base qualities were not kept. The data derive from a study of T cells in localized non-small cell lung cancer (dated by TCRdb to 2019 to 2021). With respect to the entire study: T cell repertoires of 236 early-stage NSCLC patients were analyzed, with tumors being compared against uninvolved tumor-adjacent lungs. The cohort was made up of 200 to 250 treatment-naive NSCLC patients whose localized lung tumors had been resected. A mean age of 66.3 years was recorded for the NSCLC patients, of whom more than 120 were male and about a hundred were female.

At diagnosis, peripheral blood, uninvolved tumor-adjacent lung and tumor were collected and were preserved as a mix of fresh-frozen and FFPE material. For TCR repertoire profiling, blood samples were analyzed as peripheral blood mononuclear cells. CDR1 and CDR2 were assigned from the germline V gene as MNHNS and SASEGT. Trimming removed 1 base from V and 1 base from J; the gene matches leave 11 bases unexplained. Counted from cysteine to phenylalanine, this CDR3 has 18 amino acids. CDR3 DNA only is kept here, 54 bases in frame from base 1. What the study reported, not specific to this receptor: Uninvolved tumor-adjacent lung showed the highest T cell clonality, higher than tumor, which suggests more focused antigenic responses in the uninvolved tumor-adjacent lung. Because the study design was exploratory, TCR variables were selected using unadjusted p-values without false-discovery rate correction. A median of approximately 57 of the top 100 tumor clones were detected in paired uninvolved adjacent lung, and around 30 of these tumor clones were also found among the top 100 clones of the paired uninvolved adjacent lung. Multi-region tumor sequencing was not performed, so intratumor heterogeneity could not be excluded. Higher T cell density in blood was associated with longer overall survival, whereas higher clonality in adjacent lung was associated with shorter survival.

TCR beta CDR3 regions were sequenced from DNA using the immunoSEQ Assay. Processing in the source paper ran as follows. T cell density was computed as TCR beta template counts normalized to usable DNA estimated by amplifying housekeeping genes. Using the preseqR package, richness was estimated by extrapolating to 120,000 templates for tissue samples and 400,000 templates for PBMC samples. Clonality was calculated as one minus Pielou's evenness. Tissue-enriched TCRs were identified by differential abundance testing using productive amino-acid clonotypes, minimum total count 5 and alpha 0.1. The Jaccard Index and the Morisita Overlap Index were used to quantify repertoire overlap between compartments. GLIPH clustered TCR beta CDR3s with public tetramer-defined viral CDR3s; viral motifs required at least three viral sequences plus V-gene enrichment. Not all clones reach the TCRdb copy of this immuneACCESS table, which keeps in-frame sequences only. Checked studies attribute under half of the gap to unresolved V genes and leave the rest unexplained. V, J and clone size are taken as reported in that table, and D and trimming were inferred from the DNA itself. The sample profile shows 45,000 to 65,000 clones; 70% to 90% of them were found once. The ten largest clonotypes hold less than 25% of the sample.

The material sequenced was peripheral blood, taken before any cancer treatment. The V and J genes are TRBV6-1 and TRBJ2-5; the central 8 bases match TRBD2. This clonotype was obtained from a man aged 40 to 70 with stage I squamous cell lung carcinoma. The nucleotides are TGTGCCAGCAGTGAAGGGGGGACTAGTTGGGTGGGCCAAGAGACCCAGTACTTC. This encodes CASSEGGTSWVGQETQYF.